A selection of T cell receptor beta chains follows, all from one sample in a study of T cell responses to AZD1222 COVID-19 vaccine. Method: immunoSEQ multiplex PCR; TCRdb's copy keeps in-frame clones and lacks some. The sample carries about 92,000 clones, around 89% recorded once. The specimen comprised peripheral blood, sampled on day 0 of AZD1222 vaccination. Every receptor here comes from an adult in good health. The CDR3 runs from the conserved cysteine through the conserved F or W. The D gene is left open where the match is weak. Expanded clones get a size class; other rows say once, few or many, or leave the size out.

>TRBJ1-2|.|.|TRBV7-2
TGTGCCAGCAGCTTACTTAGAAGGGCTTCTGATGGCTACACCTTC
CASSLLRRASDGYTF
>TRBJ1-6|.|.|TRBV3-1/TRBV3-2
TGTGCCAGCAGCCAAGATGTGCACCCTAATAATTCACCCCTCCACTTT
CASSQDVHPNNSPLHF
>TRBJ1-4|.|.|TRBV9
TGTGCCAGCAGCGTAGGTGGGGGGCACGTGGAAAAACTGTTTTTT
CASSVGGGHVEKLFF
>TRBJ1-1|.|.|TRBV7-6
TGTGCCAGCAGCTTCTTAGGATTAAACACTGAAGCTTTCTTT
CASSFLGLNTEAFF
>TRBJ1-1|.|TRBD1|TRBV2
TGTGCCAGCAACGGACAGGGAAACACTGAAGCTTTCTTT
CASNGQGNTEAFF
>TRBJ2-7|.|.|TRBV4-2
TGTGCCAGCAGCCAAGATTCCGACTACGAGCAGTACTTC
CASSQDSDYEQYF
>TRBJ1-6|.|.|TRBV6-2/TRBV6-3
TGTGCCAGCAGTTCTGGGATTTCGATCTCCTATAATTCACCCCTCCACTTT
CASSSGISISYNSPLHF
>TRBJ2-5|.|.|TRBV7-7
TGTGCTAGCAGCCCGATGGGGCGGAACCAAGAGACCCAGTACTTC
CASSPMGRNQETQYF
>TRBJ1-1|.|.|TRBV27
TGTGCCAGCAGTTTATCGAATAGAAACACTGAAGCTTTCTTT
CASSLSNRNTEAFF
>TRBJ2-6|.|TRBD2|TRBV19
TGTGCCAGTAGTATCACTAGCGGGAGGGCCTCTGGGGCCAACGTCCTGACTTTC
CASSITSGRASGANVLTF
>TRBJ2-2|.|.|TRBV19
TGTGCCAGTAGTATCGACGGGGGCACCTGGGGCGGGGAGCTGTTTTTT
CASSIDGGTWGGELFF
>TRBJ2-5|.|TRBD1|TRBV7-6
TGTGCCAGCAGCACCAGACAGGGCCAAGAGACCCAGTACTTC
CASSTRQGQETQYF
>TRBJ1-2|.|.|TRBV30
TGTGCCTGGAGTGTGACAGTGGTAGGCTATGGCTACACCTTC
CAWSVTVVGYGYTF
>TRBJ2-7|once|TRBD1|TRBV5-1
TGCGCCAGCAGCTTGGTACAGGGGTCCTACGAGCAGTACTTC
CASSLVQGSYEQYF
>TRBJ2-7|.|TRBD1|TRBV5-1
TGCGCCAGCAGCGCGACCGGGACAGCCCTTTGGGAGCAGTACTTC
CASSATGTALWEQYF
>TRBJ2-2|.|.|TRBV7-3
TGTGCCAGCAGCTTGAGGGGCCGAGAGACCGGGGAGCTGTTTTTT
CASSLRGRETGELFF
>TRBJ2-5|.|.|TRBV5-1
TGCGCCAGCAGTCAAGGCCCAAGTAGGGTGGAGACCCAGTACTTC
CASSQGPSRVETQYF
>TRBJ2-1|.|.|TRBV7-2
TGTGCCAGCAGCCGTTACAATGAGCAGTTCTTC
CASSRYNEQFF
>TRBJ1-5|.|.|TRBV30
TGTGCCTGGAGTGACCAAGATCAGCCCCAGCATTTT
CAWSDQDQPQHF
>TRBJ1-2|.|TRBD1|TRBV18
TGTGCCAGCTCATCCAGACAGGGATCATTTGGCTACACCTTC
CASSSRQGSFGYTF
>TRBJ2-2|.|.|TRBV3-1/TRBV3-2
TGTGCCAGCAGCCTGCAGGGAACCGGGGAGCTGTTTTTT
CASSLQGTGELFF
>TRBJ2-1|.|TRBD2|TRBV4-1
TGCGCCAGCAGCCAAGCCCGGACTAGCGGGAGAGTAATCTACAATGAGCAGTTCTTC
CASSQARTSGRVIYNEQFF
>TRBJ2-1|.|.|TRBV6-5
TGTGCCAGCAGCTCGAATCTAGGGAATGAGCAGTTCTTC
CASSSNLGNEQFF
>TRBJ2-7|.|TRBD1|TRBV2
TGTGCCAGCAGTGTCGCGGGACAGGGGGCGTACGAGCAGTACTTC
CASSVAGQGAYEQYF